The 5 T cell receptor beta chains below all came from one sample that was sequenced in a study of T-cell reconstitution after alpha-beta-depleted transplantation in children. TCRbeta library construction was performed incorporating unique molecular identifiers. TCRdb called the PCR reads again in MiXCR, with one record for every CDR3 protein. The data hold around 500,000 distinct CDR3 sequences, with 9.5% to 15% observed a single time. Sequenced material: PBMCs from the stem cell graft donor, taken from the stem cell graft. Receptors originate from a human donor who donated a stem cell graft to a child with combined immunodeficiency.

A word on this clonotype: A junction boundary mismatches the germline segment, possibly from a read error. The rearrangement uses TRBV5-1 and TRBJ2-1, with 13 nucleotides matching TRBD2. CDR3 length: 16 amino acids. Germline CDR1 and CDR2: SGHRS and YFSETQ. CDR3 in amino acids: CASSSLAGGPRNEQFF. The CDR3 region has the DNA TGCGCCAGCAGCTCACTAGCGGGAGGGCCGCGGAATGAGCAGTTTTTC.

This clonotype was counted ten times or more. One end of the junction fails to match germline, which may point to a read error. The V call is TRBV10-3, the J call TRBJ1-2; 11 bases match TRBD1. The CDR3 totals 14 residues. CDR1 and CDR2 from the germline V gene are ENHRY and SYGVKD. CDR3 coding DNA: TGTGCCATCACTGGGGACAGGGGGGTCTATGACTACACCTTC. This gives the protein CAITGDRGVYDYTF.

The CDR3 bases are TGTGCCAGCGGGGGTCGTCAGGGAAGGTCACCCCTCCACTTT. Translated: CASGGRQGRSPLHF. The chain carries TRBV6-2 or TRBV6-3 and TRBJ1-6, with D perhaps TRBD1 (5 bases). Germline V lookup: CDR1 MNHEY, CDR2 SVGEGT. This CDR3 comprises 14 residues. Trimming left V 8 bases short and J 10 bases short, with 18 bases between.

The V gene is TRBV20-1, the J gene TRBJ2-7, with 7 nucleotides matching TRBD1. CDR3 size: 15 residues. After removal of 0 bases from V and 2 bases from J, the junction contained 7 bases not matched to a gene. Germline CDR1 reads DFQATT; CDR2 reads SNEGSKA (reference sequence). DNA for the CDR3: TGCAGTGCTAGAGATCTCGGCAGGGGGACCTACGAGCAGTACTTC. Protein sequence: CSARDLGRGTYEQYF.

This clonotype was counted many times. The chain combines TRBV4-3 with TRBJ2-1; D unresolved. From germline, CDR1 is LGHNA and CDR2 YSLEER. The CDR3 contains 16 residues. V shed 4 bases and J shed 0 bases, with 13 bases lying between them. The DNA for the CDR3 is TGCGCCAGCAGCCGTCAGCTGCGGAGCTCCTACAATGAGCAGTTCTTC. This encodes CASSRQLRSSYNEQFF.